The source of this T cell receptor (beta chain) is a study of cytomegalovirus exposure and HLA in healthy donors. The study's findings and limits: Despite most TCR sequences being rare, some public TCRs occurred in many donors.

Repertoires were generated with immunoSEQ multiplex PCR, while TCRdb's copy carries only in-frame clones and drops some. Of some 120,000 clones listed, approximately 91% are singletons. The CDR3 runs 14 residues. From germline, CDR1 is MNHEY and CDR2 SVGAGI. V was trimmed by 6 bases and J by 4 bases, leaving 13 bases between them. Concerning this clone itself: Its target is unknown.

The source material was PBMCs. The V call is TRBV6-5, the J call TRBJ1-3; D is uncertain. This TCR was sampled from a young man in good health and CMV-seronegative. The chain's CDR3 is CASSLRESGNTIYF. In DNA form, the CDR3 reads TGTGCCAGCAGCTTACGGGAGTCAGGAAACACCATATATTTT.